This passage covers 19 T cell receptor beta chains from one sample sequenced in a study of T cell changes during pregnancy in multiple sclerosis. Using immunoSEQ multiplex PCR, the repertoire was profiled, and TCRdb retains in-frame clones only, with some absent. The table has approximately 93,000 clones, 75% to 95% seen once; the top ten hold roughly 2%. Here the sequenced sample was peripheral blood, taken in the first trimester of pregnancy. The receptors were gathered from a female donor in good health, enrolled as a control in a pregnancy study.

The V gene is TRBV4-2, the J gene TRBJ2-2, with 9 bases aligning to TRBD1. Trimming cost V 8 bases and J 6 bases; bases outside gene matches: 10. The CDR3 covers 15 residues. Germline V CDR1 and CDR2: LGHNA, YNFKEQ. Here the CDR3 reads CASQPTGTGSGELFF. As DNA, the CDR3 is TGTGCCAGCCAGCCAACCGGGACAGGGTCCGGGGAGCTGTTTTTT.

The gene calls are TRBV6-4 and TRBJ1-1; 9 nucleotides match TRBD1. Trimming took 3 bases from V and 12 from J; bases not matched to a gene: 5. Looked up from germline, CDR1 is MRHNA and CDR2 is SNTAGT. The CDR3 covers 12 residues. The DNA of the CDR3 is TGTGCCAGCAGTGAAACAGGGGGCAAACCTTTCTTT. Translation: CASSETGGKPFF.

CDR3 amino acids: CASSSGTGRNSPLHF. DNA of the CDR3: TGTGCCAGCAGCTCCGGGACAGGTCGTAATTCACCCCTCCACTTT. This sequence joins TRBV27 and TRBJ1-6; TRBD1 agrees at 8 bases. Losses at the gene ends were 6 bases for V and 6 bases for J; bases not matched to a gene: 7. CDR3 size: 15 residues. CDR1 and CDR2 from the germline V gene are MNHEY and SMNVEV (reference sequence).

The J gene is TRBJ2-1, the V gene TRBV5-1; TRBD2 agrees at 7 bases. Looked up from germline, CDR1 is SGHRS and CDR2 is YFSETQ. Germline trimming cut 1 base from V and 8 bases from J; bases unmatched to any gene: 3. The CDR3 loop spans 13 amino acids. DNA for the CDR3: TGCGCCAGCAGCTTGTGGGGGGGGGATGAGCAGTTCTTC. Translated: CASSLWGGDEQFF.

The chain carries TRBV5-4 and TRBJ2-1; 8 bases are shared with TRBD1. The CDR3 has 13 amino acids. Unmatched junction bases numbered 2, after V lost 2 bases and J lost 7 bases. Per the germline V gene, CDR1 is SGHNT and CDR2 is YYREEE (reference sequence). CDR3 loop: CASSFTGGNEQFF. The CDR3 bases are TGTGCCAGCAGCTTTACAGGGGGGAATGAGCAGTTCTTC.

The V gene is TRBV7-9, the J gene TRBJ1-4; tentatively, D is TRBD1 (5 bases). Trimming took 6 bases from V and 8 from J, leaving 16 bases between them. The CDR3 consists of 14 residues. The germline V gene encodes CDR1 SEHNR and CDR2 FQNEAQ (reference sequence). The CDR3 bases are TGTGCCAGCAGTCAGGGAGGGCAGGCGGAAAAACTGTTTTTT. Translating it yields CASSQGGQAEKLFF.

DNA of the CDR3: TGTGCCAGCAGTTTAACCCCGGGACAGGGAGGTGGCTACACCTTC. Protein: CASSLTPGQGGGYTF. The genes are TRBV28 and TRBJ1-2, with TRBD1 matching over 9 bases. V lost 2 bases, J lost 7 bases, and 8 bases stayed unmatched. The germline CDR1 and CDR2 sequences are MDHEN and SYDVKM. This CDR3 spans 15 amino acids.

The V call is TRBV29-1, the J call TRBJ2-7; 9 bases agree with TRBD1. The CDR3 contains 16 residues. V shed 5 bases and J 0 bases; nucleotides not matched to a gene: 11. CDR1 SQVTM and CDR2 ANQGSEA come from the germline V gene. DNA for the CDR3: TGCAGCGTTCTAGGGTCAGGGGACAGGGCCTCCTACGAGCAGTACTTC. Amino acid sequence: CSVLGSGDRASYEQYF.

The chain combines TRBV15 with TRBJ2-7, with 11 bases aligning to TRBD2. V dropped 0 bases and J dropped 6; count of bases not matched to a gene: 10. Germline lookup yields CDR1 LNHNV and CDR2 YYDKDF (reference sequence). CDR3 length: 17 amino acids. CDR3 sequence reads: CATSRDRGRLAGSEQYF. CDR3 DNA sequence: TGTGCCACCAGCAGAGATAGGGGACGACTAGCGGGGAGCGAGCAGTACTTC.

This sequence joins TRBV27 and TRBJ2-3, with a tentative D call TRBD2 (5 bases). CDR1 is MNHEY, CDR2 SMNVEV, per germline (reference sequence). This CDR3 is built from 14 residues. Trimming left V 1 base short and J 1 base short, with 6 bases between. The CDR3 loop is CASSLLGGTDTQYF. Here the CDR3 DNA reads TGTGCCAGCAGTTTATTGGGAGGCACAGATACGCAGTATTTT.

This clone occurred once. The CDR3 DNA follows: TGTGCCAGCAGTTTGGGGGCAGGGGGCTGGAATGAGCAGTTCTTC. It yields the protein CASSLGAGGWNEQFF. This chain links TRBV27 with TRBJ2-1; 8 nucleotides line up with TRBD1. Germline V lookup: CDR1 MNHEY, CDR2 SMNVEV (reference sequence). CDR3 length equals 15 residues. J lost 7 bases, V lost 3 bases, and 8 bases had no gene match.

The chain couples TRBV2 to TRBJ1-5, with D perhaps TRBD1 (6 bases). Germline loops: CDR1 SNHLY, CDR2 FYNNEI. Trimming took off 8 bases at V and 6 bases at J, with 11 bases between the two ends. The CDR3 loop spans 12 amino acids. CDR3 nucleotides: TGTGCCAGCCGCAGGGGCGGTCAGCCCCAGCATTTT. This sequence encodes CASRRGGQPQHF.

This clone was seen once. The chain links TRBV19 to TRBJ1-3; D uncertain. CDR1 LNHDA and CDR2 SQIVND come from the germline V gene (reference sequence). The CDR3 has 14 residues. V lost 9 bases, J lost 0 bases, and 12 bases lay in between. The CDR3 nucleotides read TGTGCCAGCATTACAGTGACCTCTGGAAACACCATATATTTT. Amino acids: CASITVTSGNTIYF.

CDR3 region: CASSEDTDSYNEQFF. CDR3 sequence (DNA): TGTGCCAGCAGCGAGGACACTGACTCCTACAATGAGCAGTTCTTC. This chain uses TRBV9 with TRBJ2-1, with TRBD1 as a possible D gene (5 bases). This CDR3 is built from 15 residues. CDR1 SGDLS and CDR2 YYNGEE come from the germline V gene. V was cut by 3 bases and J by 0 bases, with 10 bases left in between.

The chain recombines TRBV7-9 with TRBJ1-6; possible D gene TRBD1, 5 bases. Deletions cut 5 bases from V and 0 bases from J, with 14 bases between. The CDR3 totals 17 residues. Germline CDR1 and CDR2: SEHNR and FQNEAQ (reference sequence). CDR3 in amino acids: CASSRGTQSSYNSPLHF. In DNA form, the CDR3 reads TGTGCCAGCAGCCGCGGGACGCAAAGCTCCTATAATTCACCCCTCCACTTT.

The chain has TRBV2 and TRBJ1-1, with D maybe TRBD1 (6 bases). The CDR3 contains 18 residues. Per germline, CDR1 SNHLY and CDR2 FYNNEI. V lost 6 bases, J lost 0 bases, and 23 bases lay in between. The CDR3 DNA follows: TGTGCCAGCAGGGAACAGGGCAAACAGAGAAGGGTGAACACTGAAGCTTTCTTT. Protein: CASREQGKQRRVNTEAFF.

The V gene is TRBV2, the J gene TRBJ1-2; 7 bases are shared with TRBD1. CDR3 length: 13 amino acids. Germline loops: CDR1 SNHLY, CDR2 FYNNEI. The V segment lost 5 bases and the J segment 7 bases; nucleotides outside the gene matches: 7. In nucleotides, the CDR3 is TGTGCCAGCAGTTCGCAGGGGGTAGCTGGCTACACCTTC. Translating it yields CASSSQGVAGYTF.

This chain joins TRBV9 and TRBJ2-3; no definite D call. Germline CDR1 reads SGDLS; CDR2 reads YYNGEE. The CDR3 totals 14 residues. The V end was cut by 4 bases, the J end by 0 bases, with 9 bases between. CDR3 nucleotides: TGTGCCAGCAGCCCCCTACCGAGCACAGATACGCAGTATTTT. Translated: CASSPLPSTDTQYF.

This clone was observed a handful of times. The chain joins TRBV9 to TRBJ1-1; 7 bases line up with TRBD1. This CDR3 has 15 residues. The germline V gene has CDR1 SGDLS and CDR2 YYNGEE. Trimming at V came to 4 bases and at J to 3 bases, leaving 9 bases not matched to a gene. Here the CDR3 reads CASSSSGQVYTEAFF. The CDR3 bases are TGTGCCAGCAGCTCGTCCGGACAGGTGTACACTGAAGCTTTCTTT.